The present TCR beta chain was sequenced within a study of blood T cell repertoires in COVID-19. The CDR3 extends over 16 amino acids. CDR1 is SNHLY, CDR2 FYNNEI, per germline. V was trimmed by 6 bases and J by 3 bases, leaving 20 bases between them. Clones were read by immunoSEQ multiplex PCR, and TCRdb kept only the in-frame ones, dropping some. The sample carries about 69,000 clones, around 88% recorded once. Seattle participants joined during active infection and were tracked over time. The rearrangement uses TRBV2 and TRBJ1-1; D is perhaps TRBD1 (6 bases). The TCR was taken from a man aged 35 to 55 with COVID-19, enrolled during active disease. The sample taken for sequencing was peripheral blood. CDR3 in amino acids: CASSSGGDNFYTEAFF. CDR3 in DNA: TGTGCCAGCAGCTCGGGGGGGGACAACTTTTACACTGAAGCTTTCTTT.